The 6 T cell receptor beta chains in this list originate from one sample, sequenced in a study of beta chain features in type 1 diabetes. Expressed TCRB transcripts were sequenced because the entire RNA isolate underwent reverse transcription. Only in-frame clones appear in the TCRdb table, and some are missing; sequencing was by immunoSEQ multiplex PCR. The sample lists hundreds of thousands of clones, roughly a sixth occurring once. Input material: naive CD4+ T cells from blood. All receptors derive from a man between 18 and 35 years old in good health.

This clone appeared a few times. V is TRBV4-2 and J is TRBJ2-7; D is perhaps TRBD1 or TRBD2 (7 bases each). This CDR3 spans 18 amino acids. With 4 bases removed from V and 3 bases from J, the gap between germline ends came to 25 bases. Germline V gene lookup returns CDR1 LGHNA and CDR2 YNFKEQ. CDR3 nucleotides: TGTGCCAGCAGCCCCAGGGGGGGCGTGACAGCTAAACACTACGAGCAGTACTTC. Its translation: CASSPRGGVTAKHYEQYF.

This clone was seen more than once but under ten times. This rearrangement joins TRBV28 to TRBJ1-5, with D tentatively TRBD1 (6 bases). The CDR3 is 15 residues long. Trimming took 8 bases from V and 0 from J, leaving 14 bases between them. Germline V gene lookup returns CDR1 MDHEN and CDR2 SYDVKM. The CDR3 sequence is CASARGDNSNQPQHF. The CDR3 bases are TGTGCCAGCGCTAGGGGGGATAATAGCAATCAGCCCCAGCATTTT.

The CDR3 sequence is CSVVALWDTEAFF. For the CDR3, the DNA is TGCAGCGTTGTTGCCCTCTGGGACACTGAAGCTTTCTTT. The gene calls are TRBV29-1 and TRBJ1-1; D gene ambiguous. The germline V and J ends were trimmed by 4 bases and 3 bases, with 12 bases remaining between them. This CDR3 contains 13 residues. CDR1 and CDR2 (germline): SQVTM, ANQGSEA.

The table lists this clone with a few counts. This rearrangement joins TRBV7-2 to TRBJ1-2; D gene ambiguous. V was clipped by 4 bases and J by 2 bases, with 14 bases between them. CDR3 size: 15 residues. The V gene's germline CDR1 is SGHTA and CDR2 FQGNSA. In DNA, the CDR3 is TGTGCCAGCAGCTCCCTGGGCGGACCCAACTATGGCTACACCTTC. This encodes CASSSLGGPNYGYTF.

The V and J genes are TRBV21-1 and TRBJ1-2. TRBV21-1 is given as a pseudogene. The CDR3 extends over 15 amino acids. The CDR3 reads CASSTRYQGEGGYTF. CDR3 DNA sequence: TGTGCCAGCAGCACCCGGTATCAGGGAGAGGGTGGCTACACCTTC.

The CDR3 is CSGTRETQYF. The CDR3 coding sequence is TGCAGTGGAACACGAGAGACCCAGTACTTC. The chain uses TRBV20-1 and TRBJ2-5; D call uncertain. The length of the CDR3 is 10 residues. V gave up 7 bases and J gave up 4 bases, with 7 bases separating them. The germline V gene has CDR1 DFQATT and CDR2 SNEGSKA (reference sequence).